These 23 T cell receptor beta chains were all obtained from the same sample, sequenced in a study of CXCR3-negative and CXCR3-positive naive CD8 T cells. Researchers prepared the TRB cDNA libraries using 5' RACE with UMI labels. TCRdb re-called the 5' RACE reads, yielding one record per CDR3 amino acid sequence without DNA. This repertoire comprises fewer than 95,000 distinct CDR3 sequences; its ten largest clones make up about 1%. The sample was naive CXCR3- CD8+ T cells from blood. The subset was: CD45RO-CCR7+CD27+CD95- naive CD8+ T cells lacking CXCR3 (TNR3-). Every receptor here comes from a human donor in good health. Some clones in this sample may be carry-over from other donors' samples.

This rearrangement joins TRBV9 to TRBJ2-1; the D call of TRBD1 rests on TCRdb alone, since no DNA is present to check it. The CDR3 is made up of 16 amino acids. From germline, CDR1 is SGDLS and CDR2 YYNGEE. CDR3 amino acids: CASSVVPDRGRDEQFF.

The rearrangement links TRBV29-1 to TRBJ2-1; the TCRdb call, TRBD1, lacks DNA for checking. The germline V gene has CDR1 SQVTM and CDR2 ANQGSEA. The CDR3 contains 12 residues. This chain's CDR3 is CSVGQGYNEQFF.

The chain has TRBV29-1 and TRBJ2-1. This CDR3 is 13 amino acids long. The germline V gene has CDR1 SQVTM and CDR2 ANQGSEA. This chain's CDR3 is CSVDQLSYNEQFF.

This chain joins TRBV12-3 or TRBV12-4 and TRBJ2-5; TCRdb returns TRBD1, unconfirmable since there is no DNA. The CDR3 is 15 amino acids. The CDR3 loop reads CASSLVEGGRETQYF.

The genes are TRBV24-1 and TRBJ2-1; TCRdb's D call of TRBD1 is untestable without DNA. The CDR3 contains 16 residues. The germline CDR1 and CDR2 sequences are KGHDR and SFDVKD. CDR3 protein: CATSDLGTGQGDEQFF.

The chain joins TRBV12-3 or TRBV12-4 to TRBJ1-4; TCRdb's assignment of TRBD1 cannot be checked, as there is no DNA. The CDR3 is 15 amino acids. The CDR3 is CASSATGGPNEKLFF.

CDR3 sequence: CSVWLLQETQYF. The chain joins TRBV29-1 to TRBJ2-5. Per the germline V gene, CDR1 is SQVTM and CDR2 is ANQGSEA. This CDR3 has 12 residues.

This chain connects TRBV7-9 to TRBJ2-3; as DNA is missing, the TRBD1 call by TCRdb cannot be tested. CDR3 size: 15 residues. Germline V CDR1 and CDR2: SEHNR, FQNEAQ (reference sequence). The CDR3: CASSPLAPGTDTQYF.

The V call is TRBV6-5, the J call TRBJ2-7; as DNA is missing, the TRBD2 call by TCRdb cannot be tested. Germline CDR1 MNHEY, CDR2 SVGAGI. The CDR3 has 14 residues. The CDR3 spells CASNPASGTYEQYF.

The chain combines TRBV19 with TRBJ1-1; TCRdb returns TRBD1, unconfirmable since there is no DNA. Germline V CDR1 and CDR2: LNHDA, SQIVND (reference sequence). The CDR3 totals 15 residues. CDR3 region: CASSTRGRGRTEAFF.

The rearrangement links TRBV5-5 to TRBJ2-1; the TCRdb D gene call, TRBD2, has no DNA to confirm it. Germline V gives CDR1 SGHKS, CDR2 YYEKEE (reference sequence). The CDR3 is made up of 15 amino acids. CDR3 protein: CASSAPGLAYNEQFF.

V usage is TRBV30 and J usage is TRBJ2-1; TCRdb outputs TRBD2, but without DNA this stays unchecked. This CDR3 is built from 13 residues. Germline lookup yields CDR1 GTSNPN and CDR2 SVGIG (reference sequence). The CDR3 reads CAWDSGSGDEQFF.

The chain recombines TRBV11-2 with TRBJ2-7; TCRdb calls TRBD1, which cannot be checked without DNA. Germline CDR1 and CDR2: SGHAT and FQNNGV. The CDR3 consists of 15 residues. CDR3 amino acids: CASSYPGQINYEQYF.

This rearrangement joins TRBV6-5 to TRBJ2-5; the TCRdb call, TRBD1, lacks DNA for checking. There are 16 residues in the CDR3. CDR1 is MNHEY and CDR2 is SVGAGI in the germline V gene. CDR3 amino acids: CASSLGTGGPGETQYF.

The chain has TRBV29-1 and TRBJ2-3; the D gene TCRdb calls, TRBD2, cannot be checked with no DNA. The CDR3 is made up of 17 amino acids. Germline V CDR1 and CDR2: SQVTM, ANQGSEA. The CDR3 protein is CSVFGPTSGGSSDTQYF.

The rearrangement links TRBV5-4 to TRBJ2-7; TCRdb's assignment of TRBD2 cannot be checked, as there is no DNA. Germline V gives CDR1 SGHNT, CDR2 YYREEE (reference sequence). There are 12 residues in the CDR3. CDR3 in amino acids: CATNELANEQYF. The entire variable domain, with the rest obtained from reference TRBV5-4 and TRBJ2-7, is as follows: ETGVTQSPTHLIKTRGQQVTLRCSSQSGHNTVSWYQQALGQGPQFIFQYYREEENGRGNFPPRFSGLQFPNYSSELNVNALELDDSALYLCATNELANEQYFGPGTRLTVT.

This sequence joins TRBV20-1 and TRBJ2-5; TCRdb outputs TRBD1, but without DNA this stays unchecked. In germline, CDR1 is DFQATT, CDR2 SNEGSKA (reference sequence). The CDR3 extends over 14 amino acids. CDR3 protein: CSARSGTQVETQYF.

The chain has TRBV6-5 and TRBJ2-2; TCRdb lists TRBD1, though no DNA is available to test this call. The length of the CDR3 is 15 residues. Germline loops: CDR1 MNHEY, CDR2 SVGAGI. The CDR3 loop is CASSYGSPSSGELFF.

CDR3 sequence: CASSPVRQGGGEQFF. The chain recombines TRBV4-1 with TRBJ2-1; TCRdb returns TRBD1, unconfirmable since there is no DNA. This CDR3 contains 15 residues. CDR1 and CDR2 from the germline V gene are MGHRA and YSYEKL.

The chain joins TRBV7-6 to TRBJ1-2; TCRdb's D gene call, TRBD1, goes unchecked for lack of DNA. The length of the CDR3 is 14 residues. Germline V lookup: CDR1 SGHVS, CDR2 FNYEAQ. The CDR3 here is CASSKNRGSDGYTF. The full variable domain, rest sourced from reference TRBV7-6 and TRBJ1-2, is GAGVSQSPRYKVTKRGQDVALRCDPISGHVSLYWYRQALGQGPEFLTYFNYEAQQDKSGLPNDRFSAERPEGSISTLTIQRTEQRDSAMYRCASSKNRGSDGYTFGSGTRLTVV.

The genes are TRBV29-1 and TRBJ2-7. Germline-derived CDR1 and CDR2 are SQVTM and ANQGSEA. The CDR3 loop spans 14 amino acids. CDR3 in amino acids: CSVEDPDNSYEQYF.

The J gene is TRBJ1-1, the V gene TRBV6-5. Germline CDR1 and CDR2: MNHEY and SVGAGI. The CDR3 consists of 13 residues. This CDR3 reads CAGSYSTRAEAFF.

The chain has TRBV7-9 and TRBJ1-5; TCRdb names TRBD1, which stays unverified in the absence of DNA. The CDR3 loop spans 14 amino acids. Germline CDR1 is SEHNR and CDR2 is FQNEAQ (reference sequence). The CDR3: CASSQGQVMEPQHF. Full variable domain (rest looked up from reference TRBV7-9 and TRBJ1-5): DTGVSQNPRHKITKRGQNVTFRCDPISEHNRLYWYRQTLGQGPEFLTYFQNEAQLEKSRLLSDRFSAERPKGSFSTLEIQRTEQGDSAMYLCASSQGQVMEPQHFGDGTRLSIL.